A single sample gave rise to the 14 T cell receptor beta chains below, sequenced in a study of blood T cell repertoires in COVID-19. TCRdb keeps only in-frame clones here, not all; method: immunoSEQ multiplex PCR. The repertoire holds approximately 170,000 clones, about 83% seen once, with about 2.7% in the top ten. Sequenced material: peripheral blood. Every receptor here comes from a woman aged 80 or over with COVID-19, enrolled during active disease.

The chain combines TRBV2 with TRBJ1-1; perhaps TRBD1 as D (6 bases). Trimming cost V 8 bases and J 5 bases, with 15 bases left between them. Germline CDR1 SNHLY, CDR2 FYNNEI. The CDR3 covers 13 residues. CDR3 loop: CASGRTDLTEAFF. The CDR3 DNA follows: TGTGCCAGCGGTCGGACAGACCTGACTGAAGCTTTCTTT.

The chain couples TRBV3-1 (or the pseudogene TRBV3-2) to TRBJ2-1, with TRBD2 matching over 7 bases. Per the germline V gene, CDR1 is LGHDT and CDR2 is YNNKEL (reference sequence). The junction had 12 bases not matched to a gene; V was cut back by 4 bases and J by 3 bases. The CDR3 runs 17 residues. The CDR3 DNA reads TGTGCCAGCAGCCCCCCATGGTTGCGGGGGTACTACAATGAGCAGTTCTTC. It translates to CASSPPWLRGYYNEQFF.

This clone has only a few counts. This chain connects TRBV6-2 or TRBV6-3 to TRBJ1-5, with 9 bases fitting TRBD1. The CDR3 totals 18 residues. CDR1 and CDR2 from the germline V gene are MNHEY and SVGEGT. Germline trimming cut 4 bases from V and 0 bases from J; bases unmatched to any gene: 10. DNA for the CDR3: TGTGCCAGCAGTTTCGATCCGGGACAGGGTCTTAGCAATCAGCCCCAGCATTTT. This codes for CASSFDPGQGLSNQPQHF.

CDR3 nucleotide sequence: TGCGCCAGCAGTCACTCGGACAGGATGAACACTGAAGCTTTCTTT. Its translation is CASSHSDRMNTEAFF. The chain links TRBV5-1 to TRBJ1-1; 7 bases are a match to TRBD1. The germline V gene encodes CDR1 SGHRS and CDR2 YFSETQ. CDR3 length: 15 amino acids. The V segment lost 5 bases and the J segment 0 bases; nucleotides outside the gene matches: 7.

This chain joins TRBV18 and TRBJ1-6; D gene unclear. Trimming cost V 3 bases and J 10 bases, with 16 bases left between them. Looked up from germline, CDR1 is KGHSH and CDR2 is LQKENI. The CDR3 totals 15 residues. CDR3 residues: CASSPEGSLGSPLHF. DNA for the CDR3: TGTGCCAGCTCACCGGAGGGTTCCTTAGGGTCACCCCTCCACTTT.

J is TRBJ2-3 and V is TRBV27; TRBD2 matches at 15 bases. The germline V gene has CDR1 MNHEY and CDR2 SMNVEV (reference sequence). V shed 0 bases, J shed 4 bases, and the junction held 11 bases outside the gene matches. This CDR3 comprises 20 residues. CDR3 region: CASSLSTGLAGGIGADTQYF. CDR3 coding DNA: TGTGCCAGCAGTTTATCCACGGGACTAGCGGGAGGTATCGGGGCAGATACGCAGTATTTT.

The chain recombines TRBV5-4 with TRBJ1-6; 8 bases align to TRBD1. The germline CDR1 and CDR2 sequences are SGHNT and YYREEE (reference sequence). J was trimmed by 7 bases and V by 0 bases; bases with no gene match: 9. The CDR3 contains 17 residues. DNA for the CDR3: TGTGCCAGCAGCTTGGTTGCGAGACAGGGGAAAAATTCACCCCTCCACTTT. It yields the protein CASSLVARQGKNSPLHF.

The V call is TRBV7-3, the J call TRBJ2-3, with D possibly TRBD1 on 6 matching bases. This CDR3 has 18 amino acids. Germline CDR1 is SGHTA and CDR2 is FQGTGA. The V and J ends lost 5 bases and 4 bases respectively, with 25 bases between them. Written as DNA, the CDR3 is TGTGCCAGCAGCCCCAGGGGCCCGAAGACCCCTGGATCAGATACGCAGTATTTT. This gives the protein CASSPRGPKTPGSDTQYF.

CDR3 DNA: TGTGCCAGCAGTACCGCTAAAGCGGGTGCCTACGAGCAGTACTTC. Translation: CASSTAKAGAYEQYF. The J gene is TRBJ2-7, the V gene TRBV27, with D maybe TRBD2 (6 bases). V gave up 5 bases and J gave up 2 bases, with 16 bases separating them. CDR1 is MNHEY and CDR2 is SMNVEV in the germline V gene (reference sequence). CDR3 length: 15 residues.

V is TRBV6-1 and J is TRBJ2-1; D is perhaps TRBD2 (6 bases). V was cut by 1 base and J by 7 bases, with 14 bases left in between. In germline, CDR1 is MNHNS, CDR2 SASEGT. This CDR3 spans 15 amino acids. CDR3 DNA: TGTGCCAGCAGTGAAGTCGGGCGGGGCCCAAATGAGCAGTTCTTC. Translated: CASSEVGRGPNEQFF.

The rearrangement links TRBV28 to TRBJ2-5; possibly TRBD1 for D (5 bases). Germline CDR1 is MDHEN and CDR2 is SYDVKM. V was clipped by 6 bases and J by 2 bases, with 10 bases between them. CDR3 length: 13 residues. CDR3 loop: CASSRQLQETQYF. The DNA for the CDR3 is TGTGCCAGCAGCCGACAGTTACAAGAGACCCAGTACTTC.

V usage is TRBV5-1 and J usage is TRBJ1-1, with TRBD1 matching 11 bases. Germline V lookup: CDR1 SGHRS, CDR2 YFSETQ. The CDR3 contains 16 residues. V lost 2 bases to trimming and J lost 4 bases; unmatched junction nucleotides: 7. The CDR3 protein is CASSLIAGTGGTEAFF. CDR3 nucleotides: TGCGCCAGCAGCTTAATTGCCGGGACAGGGGGCACTGAAGCTTTCTTT.

The J gene is TRBJ2-5, the V gene TRBV2; TRBD2 agrees at 8 bases. Per germline, CDR1 SNHLY and CDR2 FYNNEI. The CDR3 runs 12 residues. Trimming cost V 7 bases and J 4 bases; bases outside gene matches: 2. Here the CDR3 DNA reads TGTGCCAGCAACCTAGCGGGAGAGACCCAGTACTTC. Protein sequence: CASNLAGETQYF. Using reference TRBV2 and TRBJ2-5 for the parts outside the CDR3, the full variable domain is EPEVTQTPSHQVTQMGQEVILRCVPISNHLYFYWYRQILGQKVEFLVSFYNNEISEKSEIFDDQFSVERPDGSNFTLKIRSTKLEDSAMYFCASNLAGETQYFGPGTRLLVL.

The V gene is TRBV11-2, the J gene TRBJ1-2; TRBD1 might be the D (6 bases). V lost 4 bases and J 4 bases, leaving 16 bases between the germline ends. This CDR3 has 15 amino acids. Germline V gives CDR1 SGHAT, CDR2 FQNNGV. CDR3 in DNA: TGTGCCAGCAGCTCACAGGGTGTCCGGGGCTATGGCTACACCTTC. This translates into CASSSQGVRGYGYTF.